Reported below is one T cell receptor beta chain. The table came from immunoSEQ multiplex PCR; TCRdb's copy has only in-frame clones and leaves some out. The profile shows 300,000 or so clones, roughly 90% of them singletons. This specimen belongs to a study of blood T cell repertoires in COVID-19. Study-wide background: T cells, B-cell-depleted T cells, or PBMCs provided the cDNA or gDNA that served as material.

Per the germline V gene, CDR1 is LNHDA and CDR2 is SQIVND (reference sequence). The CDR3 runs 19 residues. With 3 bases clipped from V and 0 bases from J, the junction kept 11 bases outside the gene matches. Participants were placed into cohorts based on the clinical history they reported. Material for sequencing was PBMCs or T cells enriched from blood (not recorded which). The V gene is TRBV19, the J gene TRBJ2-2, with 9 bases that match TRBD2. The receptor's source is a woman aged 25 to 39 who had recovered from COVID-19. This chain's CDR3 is CASSIGGPGLASNTGELFF. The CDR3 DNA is TGTGCCAGTAGTATTGGGGGACCGGGACTAGCCTCGAACACCGGGGAGCTGTTTTTT.